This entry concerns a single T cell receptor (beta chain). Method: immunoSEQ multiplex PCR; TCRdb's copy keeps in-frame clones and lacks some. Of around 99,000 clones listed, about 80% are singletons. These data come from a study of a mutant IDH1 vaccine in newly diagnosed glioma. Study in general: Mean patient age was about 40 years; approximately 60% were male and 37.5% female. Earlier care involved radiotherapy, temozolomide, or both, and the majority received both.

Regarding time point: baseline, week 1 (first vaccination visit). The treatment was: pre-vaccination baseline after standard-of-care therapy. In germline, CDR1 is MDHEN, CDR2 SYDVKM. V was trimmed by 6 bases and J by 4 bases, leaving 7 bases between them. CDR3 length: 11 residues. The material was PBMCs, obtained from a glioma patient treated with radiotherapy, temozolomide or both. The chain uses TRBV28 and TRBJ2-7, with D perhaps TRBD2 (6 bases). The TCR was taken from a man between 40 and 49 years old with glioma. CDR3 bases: TGTGCCAGCAGACGGGGGTACGAGCAGTACTTC. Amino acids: CASRRGYEQYF.